This T cell receptor (beta chain) emerged from a study of T cell repertoires in cytomegalovirus infection. Via MiXCR, TCRdb re-called the reads, giving one row per CDR3 protein. The sample has around 450,000 distinct CDR3 sequences, 31% seen once. This clonotype was recorded at least ten times. Antigen: not known. Study-wide points: Using cumulative public TCR beta family frequency, the authors identified those who carried CMV together with the relevant HLA. Predominance within the ex vivo response was attributable to HLA-C-restricted CMV-specific TCR beta clonotypes.

This TCR was recovered from a human donor in good health (CMV status not recorded). Some clones in this sample may be carry-over from other donors' samples. Material for sequencing was PBMCs.

The CDR3 protein is CASSLRDRGRGSNQPQHF. The CDR3, as DNA: TGTGCCAGCAGCCTAAGAGACAGGGGGCGGGGGAGCAATCAGCCCCAGCATTTT. V and J are TRBV7-8 and TRBJ1-5; 10 bases fit TRBD1. CDR1 is SGHVS and CDR2 is FQNEAQ in the germline V gene. The V gene end was trimmed by 5 bases and the J gene end by 1 base; junction bases not matched to a gene: 11. The CDR3 sequence is 18 residues long.